A selection of T cell receptor beta chains follows, all from one sample in a study of cytotoxic CD8 clonotypes in ibrutinib-treated CLL. Clones were read by immunoSEQ multiplex PCR, and TCRdb kept only the in-frame ones, dropping some. The sample consists of approximately 190,000 clones, about three quarters of them appearing once. The sequences come from PBMCs, collected after 12 months of ibrutinib treatment. These receptors originate from a human donor with chronic lymphocytic leukemia. Both conserved end residues are part of each CDR3. D genes are given only for firm matches. Rows may omit the clone size; those that give it use once, few, many or a size class.

v_gene	j_gene	abundance	d_gene	CDR3aa	CDR3nt
TRBV6-5	TRBJ2-1	NA	NA	CASSYPGPIPYNEQFF	TGTGCCAGCAGTTACCCGGGACCAATCCCCTACAATGAGCAGTTCTTC
TRBV28	TRBJ1-1	NA	NA	CASSPGDHREKPFF	TGTGCCAGCAGTCCCGGGGATCACAGGGAGAAGCCTTTCTTT
TRBV30	TRBJ2-5	NA	NA	CAWSVGAETQYF	TGTGCCTGGAGTGTAGGGGCGGAGACCCAGTACTTC
TRBV7-9	TRBJ2-5	NA	NA	CASSSSLEGRPGETQYF	TGTGCCAGCAGCTCCAGCCTGGAGGGAAGGCCTGGAGAGACCCAGTACTTC
TRBV5-1	TRBJ1-2	few	TRBD1	CASSGGQGAGYTF	TGCGCCAGCAGCGGCGGACAGGGGGCTGGCTACACCTTC
TRBV7-7	TRBJ1-3	NA	NA	CASSPTRSGNTIYF	TGTGCCAGCAGCCCGACCCGCTCTGGAAACACCATATATTTT
TRBV30	TRBJ2-1	NA	NA	CAWVGGVISEQFF	TGTGCCTGGGTTGGGGGAGTCATTTCTGAGCAGTTCTTC
TRBV6-5	TRBJ1-3	NA	TRBD1	CASTGGTGRNTIYF	TGTGCCAGCACCGGAGGGACAGGGAGAAACACCATATATTTT
TRBV7-8	TRBJ2-3	few	NA	CASSFGTRTDTQYF	TGTGCCAGCAGCTTCGGGACTCGCACAGATACGCAGTATTTT
TRBV7-9	TRBJ1-4	NA	NA	CASSFDRGLEEKLFF	TGTGCCAGCAGCTTTGACCGGGGCCTGGAGGAAAAACTGTTTTTT
TRBV9	TRBJ1-5	NA	TRBD1	CASSVPYPGTGGNQPQHF	TGTGCCAGCAGCGTTCCCTATCCGGGGACAGGGGGGAATCAGCCCCAGCATTTT
TRBV5-1	TRBJ1-6	NA	NA	CASSGGVGGSPLHF	TGCGCCAGCAGCGGAGGGGTAGGGGGTTCACCCCTCCACTTT
TRBV5-6	TRBJ1-5	NA	NA	CASSPTGKGGNQPQHF	TGTGCCAGCAGCCCAACAGGGAAGGGGGGCAATCAGCCCCAGCATTTT
TRBV6-6	TRBJ1-5	NA	TRBD1	CASSYGQGGINQPQHF	TGTGCCAGCAGTTACGGACAGGGGGGGATCAATCAGCCCCAGCATTTT
TRBV5-1	TRBJ2-2	few	NA	CASSLGVTGNTGELFF	TGCGCCAGCAGCTTGGGGGTGACAGGGAACACCGGGGAGCTGTTTTTT
TRBV9	TRBJ2-3	NA	TRBD2	CASSADSGASTDTQYF	TGTGCCAGCAGCGCCGATAGCGGGGCTAGCACAGATACGCAGTATTTT
TRBV18	TRBJ2-2	NA	TRBD2	CASSSIAGLGPGELFF	TGTGCCAGCTCATCAATAGCGGGCCTGGGGCCCGGGGAGCTGTTTTTT
TRBV9	TRBJ1-1	few	TRBD1	CASSGWDRGYTEAFF	TGTGCCAGCAGCGGGTGGGACAGGGGCTACACTGAAGCTTTCTTT
TRBV28	TRBJ1-2	once	NA	CASSLVGPGGTNYGYTF	TGTGCCAGCAGTTTAGTAGGACCGGGTGGCACTAACTATGGCTACACCTTC
TRBV7-6	TRBJ1-5	NA	NA	CASSSGGPYSNQPQHF	TGTGCCAGCAGCTCCGGGGGGCCCTATAGCAATCAGCCCCAGCATTTT
TRBV9	TRBJ2-3	NA	TRBD2	CASSGSGGDTQYF	TGTGCCAGCAGCGGTAGCGGGGGAGATACGCAGTATTTT
TRBV11-2	TRBJ2-1	NA	NA	CASSLVQNYNEQFF	TGTGCCAGCAGCTTAGTACAGAACTACAATGAGCAGTTCTTC
TRBV6-6	TRBJ2-2	NA	NA	CASKNTGELFF	TGTGCCAGCAAAAACACCGGGGAGCTGTTTTTT
TRBV6-6	TRBJ2-2	NA	TRBD1	CASKEQGAINTGELFF	TGTGCCAGCAAGGAGCAGGGGGCGATTAACACCGGGGAGCTGTTTTTT
TRBV6-5	TRBJ2-7	NA	TRBD2	CASSTFRGVNEQYF	TGTGCCAGCAGCACCTTTCGGGGGGTTAACGAGCAGTACTTC
TRBV6-5	TRBJ2-7	NA	NA	CASSYQGSYEQYF	TGTGCCAGCAGTTATCAGGGCTCCTACGAGCAGTACTTC
TRBV5-1	TRBJ1-5	NA	TRBD1	CASSLGTGDGNQPQHF	TGCGCCAGCAGCTTGGGGACAGGTGATGGCAATCAGCCCCAGCATTTT
TRBV6-1	TRBJ2-7	NA	TRBD1	CASSADRGTYEQYF	TGTGCCAGCAGTGCTGACAGGGGAACCTACGAGCAGTACTTC
TRBV28	TRBJ2-7	NA	NA	CASSLVDKRYEQYF	TGTGCCAGCAGTTTAGTAGACAAAAGGTACGAGCAGTACTTC
TRBV2	TRBJ1-6	NA	NA	CASTYRKNSPLHF	TGTGCCAGCACCTACAGGAAAAATTCACCCCTCCACTTT
TRBV28	TRBJ1-5	NA	NA	CASSSAEGRRQPQHF	TGTGCCAGCAGTTCGGCTGAGGGGAGACGGCAGCCCCAGCATTTT
TRBV10-3	TRBJ1-4	NA	NA	CAISEFGGHEKLFF	TGTGCCATCAGTGAATTCGGCGGCCATGAAAAACTGTTTTTT
TRBV20-1	TRBJ2-7	NA	NA	CSARPGPEQYF	TGCAGTGCTAGACCAGGCCCCGAGCAGTACTTC
TRBV19	TRBJ2-7	NA	NA	CASSIVGSYEQYF	TGTGCCAGTAGTATAGTAGGGAGCTACGAGCAGTACTTC
TRBV30	TRBJ1-1	NA	NA	CAWSPSGVKAFF	TGTGCCTGGAGCCCTAGTGGGGTGAAAGCTTTCTTT
TRBV28	TRBJ2-7	NA	TRBD1	CASSFPKAGGVIYEQYF	TGTGCCAGCAGTTTCCCCAAAGCAGGGGGCGTCATCTACGAGCAGTACTTC
TRBV7-3	TRBJ2-3	NA	NA	CASSFRPGLARASTDTQYF	TGTGCCAGCAGCTTTCGGCCCGGGCTAGCGCGTGCTAGCACAGATACGCAGTATTTT
TRBV4-1	TRBJ2-7	NA	TRBD1	CASSPIGRQGNSEQYF	TGCGCCAGCAGCCCAATAGGACGACAGGGCAATAGCGAGCAGTACTTC
TRBV7-8	TRBJ1-3	NA	NA	CASSFGGARGNTIYF	TGTGCCAGCAGCTTTGGGGGGGCGCGTGGAAACACCATATATTTT
TRBV6-1	TRBJ1-2	NA	NA	CASSDGGAPYGYTF	TGTGCCAGCAGTGATGGGGGGGCACCCTATGGCTACACCTTC